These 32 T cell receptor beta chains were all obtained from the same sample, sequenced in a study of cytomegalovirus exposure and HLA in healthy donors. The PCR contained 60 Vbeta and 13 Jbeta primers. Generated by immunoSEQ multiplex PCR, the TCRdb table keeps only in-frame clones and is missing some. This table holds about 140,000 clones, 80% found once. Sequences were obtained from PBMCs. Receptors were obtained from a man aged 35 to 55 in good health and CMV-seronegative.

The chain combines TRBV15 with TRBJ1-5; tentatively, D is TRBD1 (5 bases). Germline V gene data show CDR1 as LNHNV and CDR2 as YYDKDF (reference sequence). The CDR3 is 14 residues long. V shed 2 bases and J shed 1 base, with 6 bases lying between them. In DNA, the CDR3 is TGTGCCACCAGCAGACCAGGGAGCAATCAGCCCCAGCATTTT. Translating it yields CATSRPGSNQPQHF.

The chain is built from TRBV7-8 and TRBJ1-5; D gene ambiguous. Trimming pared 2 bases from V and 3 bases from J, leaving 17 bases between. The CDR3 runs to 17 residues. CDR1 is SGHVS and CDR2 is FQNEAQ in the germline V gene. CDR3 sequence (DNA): TGTGCCAGCAGCTTAATAGCGAAACCCCATCACAATCAGCCCCAGCATTTT. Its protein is CASSLIAKPHHNQPQHF.

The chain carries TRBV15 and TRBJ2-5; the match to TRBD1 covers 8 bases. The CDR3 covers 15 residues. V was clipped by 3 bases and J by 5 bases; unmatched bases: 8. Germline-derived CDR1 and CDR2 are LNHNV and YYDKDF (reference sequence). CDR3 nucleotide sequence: TGTGCCACCAGCAGTGGACAGGGCAGTTTGGAGACCCAGTACTTC. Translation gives CATSSGQGSLETQYF. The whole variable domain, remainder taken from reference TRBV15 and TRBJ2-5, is DAMVIQNPRYQVTQFGKPVTLSCSQTLNHNVMYWYQQKSSQAPKLLFHYYDKDFNNEADTPDNFQSRRPNTSFCFLDIRSPGLGDTAMYLCATSSGQGSLETQYFGPGTRLLVL.

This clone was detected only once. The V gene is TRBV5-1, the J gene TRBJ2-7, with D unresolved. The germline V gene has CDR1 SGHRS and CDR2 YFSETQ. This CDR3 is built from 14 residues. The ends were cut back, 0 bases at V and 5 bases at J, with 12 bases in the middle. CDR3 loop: CASSLARSEDEQYF. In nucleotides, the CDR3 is TGCGCCAGCAGCTTGGCACGGTCTGAGGACGAGCAGTACTTC.

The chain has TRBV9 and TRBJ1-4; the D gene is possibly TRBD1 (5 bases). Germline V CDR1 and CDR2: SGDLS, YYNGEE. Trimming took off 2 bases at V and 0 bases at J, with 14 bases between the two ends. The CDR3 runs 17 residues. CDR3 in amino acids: CASSVGRARATNEKLFF. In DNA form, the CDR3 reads TGTGCCAGCAGCGTCGGCAGGGCCCGTGCAACTAATGAAAAACTGTTTTTT.

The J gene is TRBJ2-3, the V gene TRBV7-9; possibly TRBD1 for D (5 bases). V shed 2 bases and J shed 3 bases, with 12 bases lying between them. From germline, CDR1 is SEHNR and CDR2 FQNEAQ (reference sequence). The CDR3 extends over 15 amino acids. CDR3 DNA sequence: TGTGCCAGCAGCTTAAGGAGACAGAGGACAGATACGCAGTATTTT. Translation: CASSLRRQRTDTQYF.

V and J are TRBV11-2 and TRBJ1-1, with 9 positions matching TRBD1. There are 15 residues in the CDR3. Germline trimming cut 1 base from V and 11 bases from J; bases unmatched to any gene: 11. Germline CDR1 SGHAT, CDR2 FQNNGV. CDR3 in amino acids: CASSLGDRVQGGAFF. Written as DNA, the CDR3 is TGTGCCAGCAGCTTAGGGGACAGGGTCCAGGGGGGCGCTTTCTTT.

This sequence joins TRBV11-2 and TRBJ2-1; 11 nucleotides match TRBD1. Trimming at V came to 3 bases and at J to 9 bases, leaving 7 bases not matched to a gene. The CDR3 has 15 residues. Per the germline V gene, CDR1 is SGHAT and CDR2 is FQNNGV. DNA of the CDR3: TGTGCCAGCAGCTTTCAGGACAGGGGGCATGGTGAGCAGTTCTTC. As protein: CASSFQDRGHGEQFF. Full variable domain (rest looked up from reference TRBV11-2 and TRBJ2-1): EAGVAQSPRYKIIEKRQSVAFWCNPISGHATLYWYQQILGQGPKLLIQFQNNGVVDDSQLPKDRFSAERLKGVDSTLKIQPAKLEDSAVYLCASSFQDRGHGEQFFGPGTRLTVL.

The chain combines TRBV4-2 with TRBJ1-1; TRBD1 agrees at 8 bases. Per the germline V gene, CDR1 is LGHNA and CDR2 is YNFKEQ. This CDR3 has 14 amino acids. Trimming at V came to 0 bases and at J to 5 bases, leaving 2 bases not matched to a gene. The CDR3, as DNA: TGTGCCAGCAGCCAAGACAGGGGGCGGACTGAAGCTTTCTTT. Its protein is CASSQDRGRTEAFF.

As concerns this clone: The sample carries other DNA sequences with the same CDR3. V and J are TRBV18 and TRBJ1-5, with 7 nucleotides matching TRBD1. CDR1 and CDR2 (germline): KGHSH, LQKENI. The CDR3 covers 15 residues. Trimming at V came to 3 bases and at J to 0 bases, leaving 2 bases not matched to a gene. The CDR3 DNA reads TGTGCCAGCTCACCCGGGACAGATAGCAATCAGCCCCAGCATTTT. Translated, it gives CASSPGTDSNQPQHF.

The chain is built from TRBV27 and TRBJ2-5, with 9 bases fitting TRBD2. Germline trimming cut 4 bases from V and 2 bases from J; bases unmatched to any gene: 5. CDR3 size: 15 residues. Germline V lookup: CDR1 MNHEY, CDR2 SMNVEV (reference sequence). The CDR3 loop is CASSSRLAVQETQYF. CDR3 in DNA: TGTGCCAGCAGTTCCCGACTAGCGGTACAAGAGACCCAGTACTTC.

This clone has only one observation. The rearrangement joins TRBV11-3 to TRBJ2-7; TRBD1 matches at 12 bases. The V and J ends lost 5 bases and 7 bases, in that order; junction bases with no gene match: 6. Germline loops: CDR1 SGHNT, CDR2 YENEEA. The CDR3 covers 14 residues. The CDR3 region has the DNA TGTGCCAGCAGCACGGGACAGGGGGCGCGAGAGCAGTACTTC. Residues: CASSTGQGAREQYF. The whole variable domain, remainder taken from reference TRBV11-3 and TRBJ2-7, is EAGVVQSPRYKIIEKKQPVAFWCNPISGHNTLYWYLQNLGQGPELLIRYENEEAVDDSQLPKDRFSAERLKGVDSTLKIQPAELGDSAVYLCASSTGQGAREQYFGPGTRLTVT.

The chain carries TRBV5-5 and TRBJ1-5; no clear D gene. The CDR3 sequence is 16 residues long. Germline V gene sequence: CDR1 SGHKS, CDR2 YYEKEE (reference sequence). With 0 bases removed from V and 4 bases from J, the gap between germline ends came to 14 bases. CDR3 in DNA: TGTGCCAGCAGCTTGGAACCAGTCGAAATAAATCAGCCCCAGCATTTT. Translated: CASSLEPVEINQPQHF.

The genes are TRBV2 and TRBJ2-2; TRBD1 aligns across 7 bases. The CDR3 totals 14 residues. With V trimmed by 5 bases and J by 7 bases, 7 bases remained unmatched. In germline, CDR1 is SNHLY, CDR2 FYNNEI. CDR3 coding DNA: TGTGCCAGCAGTCGGACAGGAGTGATCGGGGAGCTGTTTTTT. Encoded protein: CASSRTGVIGELFF. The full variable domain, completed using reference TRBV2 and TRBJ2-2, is EPEVTQTPSHQVTQMGQEVILRCVPISNHLYFYWYRQILGQKVEFLVSFYNNEISEKSEIFDDQFSVERPDGSNFTLKIRSTKLEDSAMYFCASSRTGVIGELFFGEGSRLTVL.

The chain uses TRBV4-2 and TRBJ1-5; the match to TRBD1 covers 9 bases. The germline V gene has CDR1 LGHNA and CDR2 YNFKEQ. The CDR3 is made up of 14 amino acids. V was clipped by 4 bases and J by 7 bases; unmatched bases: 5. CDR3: CASSPTGGGQPQHF. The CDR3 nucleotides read TGTGCCAGCAGCCCTACAGGGGGCGGACAGCCCCAGCATTTT.

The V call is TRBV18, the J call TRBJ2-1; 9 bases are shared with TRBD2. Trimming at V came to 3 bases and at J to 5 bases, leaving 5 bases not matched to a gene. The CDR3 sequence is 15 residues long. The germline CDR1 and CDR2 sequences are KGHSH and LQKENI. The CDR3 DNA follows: TGTGCCAGCTCACCTGGCGGGGGGGCCCACAATGAGCAGTTCTTC. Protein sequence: CASSPGGGAHNEQFF.

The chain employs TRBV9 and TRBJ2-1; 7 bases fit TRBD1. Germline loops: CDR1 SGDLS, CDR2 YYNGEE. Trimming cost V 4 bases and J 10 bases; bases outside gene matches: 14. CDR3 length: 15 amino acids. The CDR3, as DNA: TGTGCCAGCAGCTCAACGCCCGACAGGGCTCGGGAGCAGTTCTTC. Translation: CASSSTPDRAREQFF. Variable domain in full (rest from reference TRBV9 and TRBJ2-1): DSGVTQTPKHLITATGQRVTLRCSPRSGDLSVYWYQQSLDQGLQFLIQYYNGEERAKGNILERFSAQQFPDLHSELNLSSLELGDSALYFCASSSTPDRAREQFFGPGTRLTVL.

Here the CDR3 DNA reads TGTGCCAGCAGTATACTCCAGGGGGCCCCGCGGAATTCACCCCTCCACTTT. This gives the protein CASSILQGAPRNSPLHF. This chain connects TRBV28 to TRBJ1-6; TRBD1 matches at 8 bases. Germline-derived CDR1 and CDR2 are MDHEN and SYDVKM. The ends lost 5 bases at V and 7 bases at J; junction bases unmatched: 13. This CDR3 region has 17 residues.

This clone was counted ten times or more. The CDR3 is CASSVQGPRGQPQHF. CDR3 DNA sequence: TGTGCCAGCAGCGTACAGGGGCCAAGGGGTCAGCCCCAGCATTTT. The chain has TRBV28 and TRBJ1-5; TRBD1 matches at 7 bases. The CDR3 runs to 15 residues. Germline values: CDR1 MDHEN, CDR2 SYDVKM. V lost 6 bases, J lost 6 bases, and 11 bases stayed unmatched. Based on the CDR3 plus reference TRBV28 and TRBJ1-5, the full variable domain is DVKVTQSSRYLVKRTGEKVFLECVQDMDHENMFWYRQDPGLGLRLIYFSYDVKMKEKGDIPEGYSVSREKKERFSLILESASTNQTSMYLCASSVQGPRGQPQHFGDGTRLSIL.

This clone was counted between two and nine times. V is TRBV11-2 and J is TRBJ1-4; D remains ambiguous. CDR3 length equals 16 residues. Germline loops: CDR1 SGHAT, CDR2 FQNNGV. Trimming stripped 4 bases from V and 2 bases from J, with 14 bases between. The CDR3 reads CASSSGSFTTNEKLFF. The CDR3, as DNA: TGTGCCAGCAGCTCTGGGAGCTTTACGACTAATGAAAAACTGTTTTTT.

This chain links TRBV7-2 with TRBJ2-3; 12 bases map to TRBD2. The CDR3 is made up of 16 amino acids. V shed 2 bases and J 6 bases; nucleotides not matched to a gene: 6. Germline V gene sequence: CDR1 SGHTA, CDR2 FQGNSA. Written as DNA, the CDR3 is TGTGCCAGCAGCTTATGGGCTAGCGGGGGGGCGGATACGCAGTATTTT. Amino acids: CASSLWASGGADTQYF.

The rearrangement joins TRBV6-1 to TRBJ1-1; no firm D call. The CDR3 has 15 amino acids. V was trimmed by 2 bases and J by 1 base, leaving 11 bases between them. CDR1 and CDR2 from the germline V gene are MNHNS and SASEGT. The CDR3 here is CASSEQQTANTEAFF. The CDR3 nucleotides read TGTGCCAGCAGTGAACAACAAACAGCGAACACTGAAGCTTTCTTT.

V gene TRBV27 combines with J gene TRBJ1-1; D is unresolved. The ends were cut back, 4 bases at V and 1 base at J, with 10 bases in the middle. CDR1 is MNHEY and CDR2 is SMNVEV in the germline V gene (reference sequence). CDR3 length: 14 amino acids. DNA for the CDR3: TGTGCCAGCAGTTCGGGGTCCAGGAACACTGAAGCTTTCTTT. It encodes CASSSGSRNTEAFF.

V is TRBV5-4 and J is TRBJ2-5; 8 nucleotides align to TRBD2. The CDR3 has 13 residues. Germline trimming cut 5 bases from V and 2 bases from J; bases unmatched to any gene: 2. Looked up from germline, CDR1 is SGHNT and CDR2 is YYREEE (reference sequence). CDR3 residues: CASRIAGQETQYF. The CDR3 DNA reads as TGTGCCAGCAGGATAGCGGGGCAAGAGACCCAGTACTTC.

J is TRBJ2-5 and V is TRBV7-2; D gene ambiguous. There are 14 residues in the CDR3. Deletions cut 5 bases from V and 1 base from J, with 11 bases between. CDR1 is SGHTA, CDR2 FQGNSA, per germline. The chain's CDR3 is CASSPRFRQETQYF. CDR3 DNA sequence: TGTGCCAGCAGCCCTCGGTTCCGCCAAGAGACCCAGTACTTC.

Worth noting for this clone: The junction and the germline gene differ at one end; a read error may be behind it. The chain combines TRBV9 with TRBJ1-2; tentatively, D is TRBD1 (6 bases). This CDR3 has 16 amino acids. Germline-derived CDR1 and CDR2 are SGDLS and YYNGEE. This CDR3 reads CASGVGPSTGLRGYTF. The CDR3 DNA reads TGTGCCAGCGGCGTAGGCCCCAGTACAGGGTTGCGTGGCTACACCTTC.

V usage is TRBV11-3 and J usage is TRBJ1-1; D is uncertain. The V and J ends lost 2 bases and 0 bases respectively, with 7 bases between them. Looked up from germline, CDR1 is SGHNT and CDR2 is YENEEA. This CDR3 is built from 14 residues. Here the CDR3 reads CASSLSGMNTEAFF. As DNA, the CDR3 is TGTGCCAGCAGCTTATCCGGGATGAACACTGAAGCTTTCTTT.

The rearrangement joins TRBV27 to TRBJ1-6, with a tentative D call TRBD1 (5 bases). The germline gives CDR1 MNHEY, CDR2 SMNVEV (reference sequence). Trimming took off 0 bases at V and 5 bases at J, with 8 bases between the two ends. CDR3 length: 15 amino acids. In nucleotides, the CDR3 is TGTGCCAGCAGTTTATCGGGGGGGAATAATTCACCCCTCCACTTT. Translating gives CASSLSGGNNSPLHF.

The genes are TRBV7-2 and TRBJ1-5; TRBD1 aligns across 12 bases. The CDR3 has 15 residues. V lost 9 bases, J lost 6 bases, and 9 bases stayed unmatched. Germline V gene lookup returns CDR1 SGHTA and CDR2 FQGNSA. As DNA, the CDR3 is TGTGCCAGTCGAATCGGGACAGGGGGCTTTCAGCCCCAGCATTTT. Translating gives CASRIGTGGFQPQHF.

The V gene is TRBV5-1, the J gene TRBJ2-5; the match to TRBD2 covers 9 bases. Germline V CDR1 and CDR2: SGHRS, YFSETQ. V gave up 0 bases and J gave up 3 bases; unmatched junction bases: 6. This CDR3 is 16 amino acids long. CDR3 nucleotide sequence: TGCGCCAGCAGCTTGGAAGCGGGGGGCATAAAAGAGACCCAGTACTTC. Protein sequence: CASSLEAGGIKETQYF.

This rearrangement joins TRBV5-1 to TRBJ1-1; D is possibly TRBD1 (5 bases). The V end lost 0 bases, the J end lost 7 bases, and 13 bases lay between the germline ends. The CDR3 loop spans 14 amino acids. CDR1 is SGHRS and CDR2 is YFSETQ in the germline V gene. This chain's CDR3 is CASSLASGGGEAFF. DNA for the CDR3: TGCGCCAGCAGCTTGGCTTCCGGGGGTGGTGAAGCTTTCTTT.

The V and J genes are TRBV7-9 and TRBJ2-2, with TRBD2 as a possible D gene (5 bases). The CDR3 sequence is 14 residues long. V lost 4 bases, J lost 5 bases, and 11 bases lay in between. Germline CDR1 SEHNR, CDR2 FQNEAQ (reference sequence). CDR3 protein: CASSSTRDTGELFF. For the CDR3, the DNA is TGTGCCAGCAGCTCAACCCGGGATACCGGGGAGCTGTTTTTT.